A single sample gave rise to the 16 T cell receptor beta chains below, sequenced in a study of blood T cell repertoires in COVID-19. Sequenced by immunoSEQ multiplex PCR; TCRdb stores in-frame clones only, minus some. The data contain around 260,000 clones, about 80% of them singletons. Input material: PBMCs or T cells enriched from blood (not recorded which). The receptors come from a man aged 30-40 years with acute COVID-19.

The V call is TRBV6-7, the J call TRBJ1-5; the D gene is possibly TRBD1 (5 bases). TRBV6-7 is an open reading frame whose function is uncertain. The ends were cut back, 0 bases at V and 0 bases at J, with 12 bases in the middle. This CDR3 is 17 amino acids long. CDR3 bases: TGTGCCAGCAGTTACTCGAGCGGGGACCATAGCAATCAGCCCCAGCATTTT. Residues: CASSYSSGDHSNQPQHF.

This clone has just one count. This chain connects TRBV6-5 to TRBJ1-1, with unresolved D. The germline V gene encodes CDR1 MNHEY and CDR2 SVGAGI. CDR3 size: 15 residues. V was shortened by 5 bases and J by 0 bases, with 13 bases between the two germline ends. This CDR3 reads CASSHITQVNTEAFF. CDR3 DNA sequence: TGTGCCAGCAGTCATATCACTCAAGTGAACACTGAAGCTTTCTTT.

CDR3 DNA: TGTGCCAGCAGGGGGACGGGGGTAGATACGCAGTATTTT. Protein sequence: CASRGTGVDTQYF. The J gene is TRBJ2-3, the V gene TRBV6-5; perhaps TRBD2 as D (6 bases). Germline CDR1 reads MNHEY; CDR2 reads SVGAGI. This CDR3 is built from 13 residues. The germline V and J ends were trimmed by 6 bases and 5 bases, with 12 bases remaining between them.

The chain links TRBV6-4 to TRBJ2-1, with TRBD2 identical over 10 bases. The CDR3 consists of 15 residues. The germline V gene has CDR1 MRHNA and CDR2 SNTAGT. V lost 6 bases and J lost 5; bases outside the gene matches: 7. CDR3 residues: CASSLAGDSHNEQFF. The CDR3 nucleotides read TGTGCCAGCAGCCTAGCGGGAGATTCCCACAATGAGCAGTTCTTC.

V gene TRBV2 combines with J gene TRBJ1-5; 9 nucleotides match TRBD1. CDR1 and CDR2 (germline): SNHLY, FYNNEI. The V segment lost 6 bases and the J segment 9 bases; nucleotides outside the gene matches: 6. The CDR3 length is 13 residues. CDR3 residues: CASRNRGQGPQHF. The DNA of the CDR3 is TGTGCCAGCAGGAACAGGGGGCAGGGGCCCCAGCATTTT.

The V call is TRBV28, the J call TRBJ1-3; 10 nucleotides agree with TRBD1. V lost 10 bases, J lost 4 bases, and 7 bases stayed unmatched. CDR3 length: 14 residues. Germline V gene sequence: CDR1 MDHEN, CDR2 SYDVKM. CDR3 sequence (DNA): TGTGCCACCATCGACAGGGGGCGAGGAAACACCATATATTTT. It codes for CATIDRGRGNTIYF.

This rearrangement joins TRBV30 to TRBJ1-5; the match to TRBD1 covers 8 bases. This CDR3 has 20 amino acids. V shed 3 bases, J shed 2 bases, and the junction held 21 bases outside the gene matches. Germline V lookup: CDR1 GTSNPN, CDR2 SVGIG (reference sequence). The CDR3 DNA sequence: TGTGCCTGGAGCGTTAACTTCGGACAGGGAAGGGGTAGGGGCAATCAGCCCCAGCATTTT. Residues: CAWSVNFGQGRGRGNQPQHF.

J is TRBJ2-1 and V is TRBV6-1; 7 bases are shared with TRBD2. CDR3 size: 15 residues. CDR1 and CDR2 (germline): MNHNS, SASEGT. V lost 3 bases and J lost 7; bases outside the gene matches: 9. CDR3 nucleotides: TGTGCCAGCAGTGAGATCGGCGGGAGTGGGAATGAGCAGTTCTTC. Protein sequence: CASSEIGGSGNEQFF.

The gene calls are TRBV30 and TRBJ2-1; TRBD2 matches 11 bases. The junction had 10 bases not matched to a gene; V was cut back by 0 bases and J by 15 bases. The germline gives CDR1 GTSNPN, CDR2 SVGIG (reference sequence). This CDR3 contains 14 residues. CDR3 protein: CAWSVLAGAQMAFF. CDR3 in DNA: TGTGCCTGGAGTGTACTAGCGGGAGCCCAGATGGCGTTCTTC. Full variable domain (missing parts from reference TRBV30 and TRBJ2-1): SQTIHQWPATLVQPVGSPLSLECTVEGTSNPNLYWYRQAAGRGLQLLFYSVGIGQISSEVPQNLSASRPQDRQFILSSKKLLLSDSGFYLCAWSVLAGAQMAFFGPGTRLTVL.

This sequence joins TRBV24-1 and TRBJ1-5; tentatively, D is TRBD1 (5 bases). CDR1 is KGHDR, CDR2 SFDVKD, per germline. Trimming took 8 bases from V and 6 from J, leaving 13 bases between them. CDR3 length equals 13 residues. CDR3 coding DNA: TGTGCCACCAACCGACAGCATACTCAGCCCCAGCATTTT. Its translation is CATNRQHTQPQHF.

The rearrangement uses TRBV7-9 and TRBJ1-5; 9 bases fit TRBD1. Looked up from germline, CDR1 is SEHNR and CDR2 is FQNEAQ (reference sequence). The CDR3 sequence is 15 residues long. V shed 1 base, J shed 7 bases, and the junction held 5 bases outside the gene matches. CDR3 region: CASSLGTGVGQPQHF. DNA for the CDR3: TGTGCCAGCAGCTTAGGGACAGGGGTCGGACAGCCCCAGCATTTT.

This clone appeared once. This chain joins TRBV10-3 and TRBJ2-7; D unresolved. Trimming left V 0 bases short and J 3 bases short, with 3 bases between. Looked up from germline, CDR1 is ENHRY and CDR2 is SYGVKD. This CDR3 is 12 amino acids long. This chain's CDR3 is CAISESYYEQYV. CDR3 nucleotide sequence: TGTGCCATCAGTGAGTCGTACTACGAGCAGTACGTC.

The chain employs TRBV29-1 and TRBJ2-3; TRBD2 aligns across 9 bases. The V segment lost 5 bases and the J segment 2 bases; nucleotides outside the gene matches: 5. Germline CDR1 and CDR2: SQVTM and ANQGSEA. CDR3 length: 14 amino acids. CDR3 DNA: TGCAGCGTTCCACTAGCGGGCCTCACAGATACGCAGTATTTT. Residues: CSVPLAGLTDTQYF.

The chain joins TRBV3-1 (or the pseudogene TRBV3-2) to TRBJ2-3; TRBD2 agrees at 8 bases. The CDR3 is 15 amino acids. Germline CDR1 LGHDT, CDR2 YNNKEL (reference sequence). J lost 5 bases, V lost 4 bases, and 8 bases had no gene match. The CDR3 sequence is CASSRGAGVGDTQYF. CDR3 coding DNA: TGTGCCAGCAGCCGAGGAGCGGGGGTTGGAGATACGCAGTATTTT.

This clone has only one observation. The chain has TRBV9 and TRBJ1-6; D perhaps matches TRBD1 (6 bases). Between the trimmed V and J ends, which lost 2 bases and 8 bases, there was a span of 14 bases. The CDR3 extends over 15 amino acids. Germline CDR1 is SGDLS and CDR2 is YYNGEE. DNA for the CDR3: TGTGCCAGCAGCGTTAAAGGGGGGGTCGATTCACCCCTCCACTTT. Its translation: CASSVKGGVDSPLHF.

V is TRBV7-9 and J is TRBJ1-5; TRBD1 aligns across 9 bases. The CDR3 is 17 amino acids. Per germline, CDR1 SEHNR and CDR2 FQNEAQ (reference sequence). With V trimmed by 0 bases and J by 7 bases, 10 bases remained unmatched. The chain's CDR3 is CASSLAAFGGQGQPQHF. The CDR3 bases are TGTGCCAGCAGCTTAGCCGCTTTTGGGGGACAGGGACAGCCCCAGCATTTT. Combining the CDR3 with reference TRBV7-9 and TRBJ1-5 gives the whole variable domain DTGVSQNPRHKITKRGQNVTFRCDPISEHNRLYWYRQTLGQGPEFLTYFQNEAQLEKSRLLSDRFSAERPKGSFSTLEIQRTEQGDSAMYLCASSLAAFGGQGQPQHFGDGTRLSIL.